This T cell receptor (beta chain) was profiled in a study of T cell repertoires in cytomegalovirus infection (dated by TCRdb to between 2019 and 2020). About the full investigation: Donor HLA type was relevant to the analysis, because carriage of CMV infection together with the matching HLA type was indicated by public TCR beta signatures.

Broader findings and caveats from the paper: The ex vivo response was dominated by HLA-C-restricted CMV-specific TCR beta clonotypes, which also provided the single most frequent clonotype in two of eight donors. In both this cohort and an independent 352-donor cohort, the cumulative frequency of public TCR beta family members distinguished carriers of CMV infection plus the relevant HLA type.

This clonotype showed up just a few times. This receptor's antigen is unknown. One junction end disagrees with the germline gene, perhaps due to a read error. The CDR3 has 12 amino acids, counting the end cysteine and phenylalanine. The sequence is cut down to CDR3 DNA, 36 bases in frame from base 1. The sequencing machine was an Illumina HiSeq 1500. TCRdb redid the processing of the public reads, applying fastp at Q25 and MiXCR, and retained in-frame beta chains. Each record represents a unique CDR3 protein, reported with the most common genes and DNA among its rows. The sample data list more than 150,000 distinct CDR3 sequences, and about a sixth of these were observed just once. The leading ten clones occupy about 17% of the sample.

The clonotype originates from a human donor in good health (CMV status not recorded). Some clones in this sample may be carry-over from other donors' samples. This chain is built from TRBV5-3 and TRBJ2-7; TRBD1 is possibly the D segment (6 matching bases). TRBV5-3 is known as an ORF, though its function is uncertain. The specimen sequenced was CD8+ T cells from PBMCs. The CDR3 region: CASSSGDDEQYF. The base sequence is TGTGCCAGCAGCTCAGGGGATGACGAGCAGTACTTC.